This T cell receptor beta chain is drawn from a study of radiotherapy plus CTLA-4 blockade in lung cancer. General study findings and limits: Alongside interferon-beta, early blood T cell clone dynamics were reportedly the best predictor of response.

TCRdb's table, derived via immunoSEQ multiplex PCR, lists solely in-frame clones and lacks some. Of some 77,000 clones detected, approximately 86% appear once; the ten largest clones hold approximately 2.2%. As to this clone: Its target is unknown.

In germline, CDR1 is MNHEY, CDR2 SVGAGI. Deletions cut 5 bases from V and 2 bases from J, with 13 bases between. The CDR3 contains 15 residues. The chain employs TRBV6-5 and TRBJ1-3; D might be TRBD1 (5 bases). The sequenced sample was peripheral blood, obtained from a patient treated with radiotherapy plus ipilimumab. This sequence originates from a human donor with non-small cell lung cancer who had a partial response to radiotherapy plus ipilimumab. CDR3 sequence reads: CASSRSGGAGNTIYF. The DNA of the CDR3 is TGTGCCAGCAGTCGCTCAGGAGGGGCTGGAAACACCATATATTTT.